This T cell receptor beta chain was captured by sequencing in a study of blood T cell repertoires in COVID-19. This clone was counted at least ten times. The CDR3 is made up of 14 amino acids. The germline CDR1 and CDR2 sequences are SGHNT and YENEEA. With 5 bases clipped from V and 7 bases from J, the junction kept 6 bases outside the gene matches. Libraries were prepared by immunoSEQ multiplex PCR; TCRdb keeps only in-frame clonotypes and omits some of them. The sample lists over 150,000 clones; around 81% were seen once. This sequence was found in a woman older than 75 with COVID-19, enrolled during active disease. The rearrangement uses TRBV11-3 and TRBJ1-2; 11 bases align to TRBD1. Sequenced material: peripheral blood. CDR3 nucleotides: TGTGCCAGCAGCCGGACAGGGGGCCGTTTTGGCTACACCTTC. Translating gives CASSRTGGRFGYTF.